This T cell receptor (beta chain) was sequenced in a study of regulatory T cells in long-lasting Graves disease. Study findings and constraints: Persistent patients shared more public clonotypes (2,741) than new patients (more than 900).

Stated time point: newly diagnosed GD, antithyroid drugs for less than 3 months. Following extraction of RNA from PBMCs, that RNA was used to make the TCR library. Arm-PCR of CDR3 regions and iRepertoire HTBI primers were the basis on which TCR beta libraries were built. Each CDR3 protein gets one entry after TCRdb re-called the multiplex PCR reads with MiXCR. The table has under 500,000 distinct CDR3 sequences, 16% seen once. The CDR3 is 18 residues long. CDR1 and CDR2 (germline): SEHNR, FQNEAQ (reference sequence). With 1 base clipped from V and 1 base from J, the junction kept 9 bases outside the gene matches. This clonotype occurred many times. Antigen: not known. This sample also appeared in a second study, on T cells in Graves' hyperthyroidism and ophthalmopathy.

Specimen: peripheral blood mononuclear cells (PBMCs), collected at new diagnosis, from a patient treated with antithyroid drugs. The receptor was derived from a woman aged 25 to 39 with Graves disease. The V and J genes are TRBV7-9 and TRBJ2-2, with 7 bases that match TRBD1. The chain's CDR3 is CASSLGYPGQRNTGELFF. The CDR3 bases are TGTGCCAGCAGCTTAGGATATCCGGGACAGAGGAACACCGGGGAGCTGTTTTTT.